A single sample is the source of the 16 T cell receptor beta chains below, sequenced in a study of cytomegalovirus exposure and HLA in healthy donors. The primer mix had 60 Vbeta and 13 Jbeta primers. Sequencing used immunoSEQ multiplex PCR; TCRdb keeps in-frame clones, though not all of them. The sample holds around 99,000 clones; about 85% are singletons and the top ten take 2% to 2.5%. Sequenced material: PBMCs. The receptors originated from a man aged 25 to 45 in good health and CMV-seronegative.

The chain couples TRBV5-1 to TRBJ1-1; D may be TRBD1 (6 bases). Germline V gene data show CDR1 as SGHRS and CDR2 as YFSETQ. Trimming stripped 2 bases from V and 0 bases from J, with 11 bases between. CDR3 length: 15 residues. The CDR3 loop is CASSFTGQLNTEAFF. In DNA, the CDR3 is TGCGCCAGCAGCTTCACCGGACAGTTGAACACTGAAGCTTTCTTT.

This clone was seen a few times. The V gene is TRBV2, the J gene TRBJ1-4; no reliable D call. Trimming left V 4 bases short and J 7 bases short, with 7 bases between. The CDR3 loop spans 12 amino acids. Germline CDR1 and CDR2: SNHLY and FYNNEI. CDR3 nucleotide sequence: TGTGCCAGCAGTGCCCCAGGTGAAAAACTGTTTTTT. This codes for CASSAPGEKLFF.

The J gene is TRBJ2-3, the V gene TRBV13; 16 bases line up with TRBD2. The CDR3 totals 21 residues. V dropped 5 bases and J dropped 4; count of bases not matched to a gene: 18. Germline CDR1 and CDR2: PRHDT and FYEKMQ (reference sequence). CDR3 nucleotides: TGTGCCAGCAGCGCCCTCCTACCGGGACTAGCGGGAGGGGAGGTCCCAGATACGCAGTATTTT. It is translated as CASSALLPGLAGGEVPDTQYF.

The chain couples TRBV27 to TRBJ2-7, with D possibly TRBD2 on 5 matching bases. This CDR3 region has 13 residues. Germline lookup yields CDR1 MNHEY and CDR2 SMNVEV (reference sequence). Trimming took 6 bases from V and 0 from J, leaving 9 bases between them. CDR3 sequence reads: CASRWTGSYEQYF. The CDR3, as DNA: TGTGCCAGCAGATGGACTGGCTCCTACGAGCAGTACTTC.

This chain links TRBV9 with TRBJ1-2; tentative D call: TRBD1 (5 bases). Germline V gene data show CDR1 as SGDLS and CDR2 as YYNGEE. The CDR3 length is 15 residues. The germline V and J ends were trimmed by 0 bases and 4 bases, with 13 bases remaining between them. The CDR3, as DNA: TGTGCCAGCAGCGTAGCTTTTGGGGCAGGCTATGGCTACACCTTC. Translation: CASSVAFGAGYGYTF. Drawing the rest from reference TRBV9 and TRBJ1-2, the complete variable domain is DSGVTQTPKHLITATGQRVTLRCSPRSGDLSVYWYQQSLDQGLQFLIQYYNGEERAKGNILERFSAQQFPDLHSELNLSSLELGDSALYFCASSVAFGAGYGYTFGSGTRLTVV.

The chain uses TRBV30 and TRBJ2-3; no reliable D call. The CDR3 consists of 14 residues. V lost 4 bases to trimming and J lost 3 bases, with 14 bases between them. The germline gives CDR1 GTSNPN, CDR2 SVGIG (reference sequence). As DNA, the CDR3 is TGTGCCTGGAAGCGCTCCCCCCTAACAGATACGCAGTATTTT. It is translated as CAWKRSPLTDTQYF.

This clone was observed a few times. The V call is TRBV2, the J call TRBJ1-5; possible D gene TRBD1, 5 bases. The CDR3 is made up of 15 amino acids. Germline CDR1 SNHLY, CDR2 FYNNEI. The germline V and J ends were trimmed by 6 bases and 2 bases, with 14 bases remaining between them. This chain's CDR3 is CASRRGAGGNQPQHF. The DNA for the CDR3 is TGTGCCAGCAGGAGAGGGGCGGGGGGCAATCAGCCCCAGCATTTT.

This clone appeared a few times. The CDR3 is CATFTSGTNNEQFF. The CDR3 coding sequence is TGTGCCACCTTTACTAGCGGAACTAACAATGAGCAGTTCTTC. The rearrangement uses TRBV10-3 and TRBJ2-1, with TRBD2 matching over 8 bases. V lost 10 bases, J lost 5 bases, and 10 bases stayed unmatched. CDR3 length equals 14 residues. Per germline, CDR1 ENHRY and CDR2 SYGVKD.

This chain uses TRBV4-1 with TRBJ1-5; D call uncertain. Trimming cost V 3 bases and J 4 bases, with 10 bases left between them. In germline, CDR1 is MGHRA, CDR2 YSYEKL. The CDR3 spans 14 residues. This CDR3 reads CASSQRWFNQPQHF. Here the CDR3 DNA reads TGCGCCAGCAGCCAGAGGTGGTTTAATCAGCCCCAGCATTTT.

This rearrangement joins TRBV4-1 to TRBJ2-1; tentative D call: TRBD2 (7 bases). The CDR3 runs 16 residues. Trimming shortened V by 1 base and J by 7 bases, and 17 bases separated the two germline ends. The germline gives CDR1 MGHRA, CDR2 YSYEKL. DNA of the CDR3: TGCGCCAGCAGCCAAGTTGAGGGGGGGCCGGGGAATGAGCAGTTCTTC. This gives the protein CASSQVEGGPGNEQFF.

The rearrangement joins TRBV5-1 to TRBJ1-1, with D perhaps TRBD1 (5 bases). This CDR3 contains 16 residues. V was shortened by 4 bases and J by 1 base, with 17 bases between the two germline ends. The germline gives CDR1 SGHRS, CDR2 YFSETQ. The CDR3 DNA reads TGCGCCAGCAGCCGCCTAGGGGTACACGAGAACACTGAAGCTTTCTTT. This encodes CASSRLGVHENTEAFF. The variable domain in full, with the rest retrieved from reference TRBV5-1 and TRBJ1-1, is KAGVTQTPRYLIKTRGQQVTLSCSPISGHRSVSWYQQTPGQGLQFLFEYFSETQRNKGNFPGRFSGRQFSNSRSEMNVSTLELGDSALYLCASSRLGVHENTEAFFGQGTRLTVV.

J is TRBJ1-2 and V is TRBV29-1, with a possible D match to TRBD1 (6 bases). The CDR3 loop spans 12 amino acids. In germline, CDR1 is SQVTM, CDR2 ANQGSEA. V lost 4 bases to trimming and J lost 8 bases, with 14 bases between them. This CDR3 reads CSVVPTGKGYTF. The DNA for the CDR3 is TGCAGCGTTGTCCCCACAGGGAAGGGCTACACCTTC. Full variable domain (rest looked up from reference TRBV29-1 and TRBJ1-2): SAVISQKPSRDICQRGTSLTIQCQVDSQVTMMFWYRQQPGQSLTLIATANQGSEATYESGFVIDKFPISRPNLTFSTLTVSNMSPEDSSIYLCSVVPTGKGYTFGSGTRLTVV.

The CDR3: CASSLTPSYEQYF. The CDR3 nucleotides read TGTGCCAGCAGCCTAACCCCCTCCTACGAGCAGTACTTC. This chain links TRBV27 with TRBJ2-7; D remains ambiguous. Per germline, CDR1 MNHEY and CDR2 SMNVEV (reference sequence). Trimming stripped 6 bases from V and 0 bases from J, with 9 bases between. The CDR3 is 13 amino acids.

The genes are TRBV10-3 and TRBJ2-5; D uncertain. V dropped 2 bases and J dropped 2 bases, with 6 bases sitting between them. Germline V gene data show CDR1 as ENHRY and CDR2 as SYGVKD. The CDR3 consists of 13 residues. As DNA, the CDR3 is TGTGCCATCAGTGAGGGCCAGCAAGAGACCCAGTACTTC. Residues: CAISEGQQETQYF.

This chain joins TRBV6-5 and TRBJ1-2; TRBD1 aligns across 10 bases. Germline V lookup: CDR1 MNHEY, CDR2 SVGAGI. Trimming took 7 bases from V and 2 from J; bases not matched to a gene: 7. The CDR3 has 15 amino acids. The CDR3 bases are TGTGCCAGCACCTTGACAGGGGGCCTAAACTATGGCTACACCTTC. Translated: CASTLTGGLNYGYTF.

The V and J genes are TRBV5-6 and TRBJ2-7; 7 bases are a match to TRBD2. The CDR3 covers 15 residues. Germline assignment: CDR1 SGHDT and CDR2 YYEEEE. Trimming at V came to 0 bases and at J to 5 bases, leaving 8 bases not matched to a gene. This CDR3 reads CASSLVWGGVHEQYF. The CDR3 DNA reads as TGTGCCAGCAGCTTGGTCTGGGGGGGAGTCCACGAGCAGTACTTC.